This T cell receptor beta chain was sequenced in a study of OX40 agonist ivuxolimab in advanced cancers. About the study: In three patients, partial responses were observed, one with hepatocellular carcinoma and two with cutaneous melanoma.

The V and J ends lost 3 bases and 5 bases, in that order; junction bases with no gene match: 6. In germline, CDR1 is MGHRA, CDR2 YSYEKL. The length of the CDR3 is 15 residues. A word on this clone: What it recognizes is unknown.

Autoimmune disease history or systemic immunosuppression led to patient exclusion. Study outcomes and limitations: The mean number of expanded clones was higher in CD8+ T cells than in CD4+.

This table comes from immunoSEQ multiplex PCR, and its TCRdb copy is limited to in-frame clones, with some not included. The table has roughly 46,000 clones, 75% to 95% seen once. Sample: CD4+ or CD8+ T cells sorted from blood, taken in a trial of the OX40 agonist ivuxolimab. The TCR was taken from an adult with an advanced solid tumor such as melanoma, head and neck, liver or kidney cancer. The chain links TRBV4-1 to TRBJ2-5; TRBD1 aligns across 10 bases. CDR3 DNA: TGCGCCAGCAGCCATACGACAGGGGGCCGGGAGACCCAGTACTTC. Protein: CASSHTTGGRETQYF.